A single sample gave rise to the 25 T cell receptor beta chains below, sequenced in a study of cytomegalovirus exposure and HLA in healthy donors. PCR amplification relied on 60 Vbeta primers (plus 13 Jbeta primers). Data came from immunoSEQ multiplex PCR; TCRdb stores just in-frame clones and leaves some out. The sample holds tens of thousands of clones; almost 85% are singletons and the top ten take 2.5% to 3%. Sample: PBMCs. These receptors were obtained from a man aged 45 to 65 in good health and CMV-seronegative.

The gene calls are TRBV10-3 and TRBJ2-1; weak D call: TRBD2 (6 bases). V lost 7 bases to trimming and J lost 0 bases, with 16 bases between them. The CDR3 spans 16 residues. Germline CDR1 and CDR2: ENHRY and SYGVKD. Here the CDR3 reads CAIKEVAAASYNEQFF. In nucleotides, the CDR3 is TGTGCCATCAAGGAAGTAGCGGCCGCCTCCTACAATGAGCAGTTCTTC.

The CDR3 DNA sequence: TGTGCCAGCAGCCTCGGACAGGGCGAGGGCTACGAGCAGTACTTC. This gives the protein CASSLGQGEGYEQYF. This chain joins TRBV14 and TRBJ2-7, with TRBD1 matching over 8 bases. CDR1 SGHDN and CDR2 FVKESK come from the germline V gene. J lost 3 bases, V lost 4 bases, and 8 bases had no gene match. This CDR3 spans 15 amino acids.

V is TRBV19 and J is TRBJ1-5; a possible D gene is TRBD1 (5 bases). V shed 7 bases and J shed 7 bases, with 14 bases lying between them. CDR3 length: 13 amino acids. Per the germline V gene, CDR1 is LNHDA and CDR2 is SQIVND (reference sequence). The CDR3 region is CASKGRGGQPQHF. CDR3 nucleotides: TGTGCCAGTAAGGGGAGGGGTGGACAGCCCCAGCATTTT.

V and J are TRBV19 and TRBJ2-2, with TRBD1 matching 9 bases. This CDR3 is 15 amino acids long. The germline V gene encodes CDR1 LNHDA and CDR2 SQIVND (reference sequence). The junction had 9 bases not matched to a gene; V was cut back by 6 bases and J by 7 bases. CDR3 sequence reads: CASSPWTGVVGELFF. The CDR3 DNA is TGTGCCAGTAGCCCGTGGACAGGGGTGGTCGGGGAGCTGTTTTTT.

This sequence joins TRBV5-4 and TRBJ2-5; TRBD2 matches 11 bases. This CDR3 has 16 amino acids. V shed 4 bases and J 2 bases; nucleotides not matched to a gene: 7. The germline gives CDR1 SGHNT, CDR2 YYREEE (reference sequence). The chain's CDR3 is CASSPTLAGGQETQYF. The DNA of the CDR3 is TGTGCCAGCAGCCCCACCCTAGCGGGGGGTCAAGAGACCCAGTACTTC.

The genes are TRBV5-6 and TRBJ2-5; perhaps TRBD2 as D (5 bases). CDR3 size: 15 residues. The V end was cut by 0 bases, the J end by 4 bases, with 13 bases between. The V gene's germline CDR1 is SGHDT and CDR2 YYEEEE. Here the CDR3 reads CASSLVREKGETQYF. The CDR3 DNA reads TGTGCCAGCAGCTTGGTACGGGAAAAGGGAGAGACCCAGTACTTC.

This clone was found a few times. The chain couples TRBV5-8 to TRBJ1-6, with 9 bases lining up with TRBD1. The trim removed 7 bases at V and 7 bases at J, leaving 6 bases unmatched. CDR3 length: 14 amino acids. Germline CDR1 and CDR2: SGHTS and YDEGEE. Here the CDR3 DNA reads TGTGCCAGCGAACGGACAGGGGACAATTCACCCCTCCACTTT. This translates into CASERTGDNSPLHF.

The CDR3 DNA reads TGTGCCAGCAGCTTAAACGGGAACACTGAAGCTTTCTTT. It encodes CASSLNGNTEAFF. This chain uses TRBV7-3 with TRBJ1-1; D unclear. Germline values: CDR1 SGHTA, CDR2 FQGTGA. Between the trimmed V and J ends, which lost 1 base and 1 base, there was a span of 4 bases. This CDR3 contains 13 residues.

This clone was recorded a few times. This rearrangement joins TRBV6-5 to TRBJ2-3; maybe TRBD1 (5 bases). V shed 8 bases and J shed 2 bases, with 14 bases lying between them. The germline gives CDR1 MNHEY, CDR2 SVGAGI. The CDR3 loop spans 14 amino acids. CDR3 bases: TGTGCCAGCCGGATGCAGACAGTCACAGATACGCAGTATTTT. It is translated as CASRMQTVTDTQYF.

DNA of the CDR3: TGTGCCAGCAGCCAGGGTAGGGGAAATCAGCCCCAGCATTTT. It yields the protein CASSQGRGNQPQHF. The rearrangement links TRBV7-2 to TRBJ1-5; tentative D call: TRBD1 (5 bases). Between the trimmed V and J ends, which lost 5 bases and 4 bases, there was a span of 12 bases. CDR1 and CDR2 (germline): SGHTA, FQGNSA. The CDR3 runs 14 residues.

The chain links TRBV19 to TRBJ2-2; D is possibly TRBD2 (6 bases). There are 16 residues in the CDR3. Trimming stripped 9 bases from V and 1 base from J, with 18 bases between. In germline, CDR1 is LNHDA, CDR2 SQIVND (reference sequence). The CDR3 protein is CASNQPGRGNTGELFF. The DNA of the CDR3 is TGTGCCAGCAACCAACCGGGGCGGGGGAACACCGGGGAGCTGTTTTTT. Combining the CDR3 with reference TRBV19 and TRBJ2-2 gives the whole variable domain DGGITQSPKYLFRKEGQNVTLSCEQNLNHDAMYWYRQDPGQGLRLIYYSQIVNDFQKGDIAEGYSVSREKKESFPLTVTSAQKNPTAFYLCASNQPGRGNTGELFFGEGSRLTVL.

V usage is TRBV7-3 and J usage is TRBJ2-1, with D tentatively TRBD2 (7 bases). CDR1 is SGHTA, CDR2 FQGTGA, per germline. There are 15 residues in the CDR3. The ends were cut back, 1 base at V and 5 bases at J, with 12 bases in the middle. The CDR3 loop reads CASSLIGGDHNEQFF. Here the CDR3 DNA reads TGTGCCAGCAGCTTAATAGGGGGGGATCACAATGAGCAGTTCTTC.

The rearrangement joins TRBV14 to TRBJ2-5, with D tentatively TRBD1 (5 bases). Germline CDR1 and CDR2: SGHDN and FVKESK. The CDR3 extends over 16 amino acids. The V and J ends lost 4 bases and 5 bases respectively, with 20 bases between them. This chain's CDR3 is CASSLLRQGTSETQYF. CDR3 nucleotide sequence: TGTGCCAGCAGCCTGTTGAGGCAGGGAACAAGTGAGACCCAGTACTTC. The whole variable domain, remainder taken from reference TRBV14 and TRBJ2-5, is EAGVTQFPSHSVIEKGQTVTLRCDPISGHDNLYWYRRVMGKEIKFLLHFVKESKQDESGMPNNRFLAERTGGTYSTLKVQPAELEDSGVYFCASSLLRQGTSETQYFGPGTRLLVL.

The chain couples TRBV5-1 to TRBJ2-1, with 10 bases aligning to TRBD1. The V segment lost 0 bases and the J segment 4 bases; nucleotides outside the gene matches: 4. The CDR3 runs to 16 residues. Germline CDR1 SGHRS, CDR2 YFSETQ. CDR3 amino acids: CASSLGGTGVYNEQFF. CDR3 in DNA: TGCGCCAGCAGCTTGGGCGGGACAGGGGTTTACAATGAGCAGTTCTTC.

This rearrangement joins TRBV11-1 to TRBJ2-7, with a tentative D call TRBD1 (6 bases). Germline V gene sequence: CDR1 SGHAT, CDR2 FQDESV (reference sequence). V lost 5 bases and J 6 bases, leaving 20 bases between the germline ends. CDR3 length: 15 amino acids. DNA for the CDR3: TGTGCCAGCAGCAAGTCAGGGGCGACAATTGCCGAGCAGTACTTC. It is translated as CASSKSGATIAEQYF.

The chain couples TRBV7-3 to TRBJ2-7; D is possibly TRBD2 (6 bases). The V gene's germline CDR1 is SGHTA and CDR2 FQGTGA. V gave up 1 base and J gave up 4 bases, with 8 bases separating them. This CDR3 has 13 residues. The CDR3 DNA reads TGTGCCAGCAGCTTAAACGGGGGATACGAGCAGTACTTC. Encoded protein: CASSLNGGYEQYF.

The chain couples TRBV28 to TRBJ2-3, with 7 bases that match TRBD2. The V gene end was trimmed by 5 bases and the J gene end by 4 bases; junction bases not matched to a gene: 6. Germline CDR1 MDHEN, CDR2 SYDVKM. This CDR3 is 14 amino acids long. CDR3 in amino acids: CASSEGRVADTQYF. In nucleotides, the CDR3 is TGTGCCAGCAGTGAAGGGAGGGTAGCAGATACGCAGTATTTT.

This chain connects TRBV29-1 to TRBJ2-2; 7 bases line up with TRBD1. V shed 7 bases, J shed 3 bases, and the junction held 5 bases outside the gene matches. CDR3 length equals 13 residues. Germline loops: CDR1 SQVTM, CDR2 ANQGSEA. In nucleotides, the CDR3 is TGCAGCGGTGCCGGGACAGACACCGGGGAGCTGTTTTTT. Its translation is CSGAGTDTGELFF.

This chain connects TRBV27 to TRBJ2-7, with 9 bases matching TRBD1. The V segment lost 6 bases and the J segment 4 bases; nucleotides outside the gene matches: 7. The CDR3 loop spans 14 amino acids. CDR1 is MNHEY and CDR2 is SMNVEV in the germline V gene (reference sequence). The CDR3 loop is CASSYRGRGYEQYF. The CDR3 region has the DNA TGTGCCAGCAGCTACAGGGGGCGCGGGTACGAGCAGTACTTC.

The chain combines TRBV6-5 with TRBJ2-3; unclear D gene. The CDR3 length is 16 residues. V was shortened by 2 bases and J by 1 base, with 13 bases between the two germline ends. CDR1 is MNHEY, CDR2 SVGAGI, per germline. The CDR3 DNA sequence: TGTGCCAGCAGTTACGCCGCGACTCTTGGCACAGATACGCAGTATTTT. It translates to CASSYAATLGTDTQYF.

The chain recombines TRBV2 with TRBJ2-3, with D possibly TRBD1 on 5 matching bases. Germline V gives CDR1 SNHLY, CDR2 FYNNEI. Trimming shortened V by 7 bases and J by 4 bases, and 18 bases separated the two germline ends. CDR3 length: 15 amino acids. CDR3: CASTLKVGAADTQYF. CDR3 in DNA: TGTGCCAGCACCCTAAAGGTTGGGGCGGCAGATACGCAGTATTTT.

The rearrangement joins TRBV7-2 to TRBJ1-1, with no clear D. This CDR3 spans 13 amino acids. CDR1 and CDR2 (germline): SGHTA, FQGNSA. Trimming left V 3 bases short and J 5 bases short, with 10 bases between. The CDR3 DNA reads as TGTGCCAGCAGCTTCGGCGGTGGTACTGAAGCTTTCTTT. Amino acid sequence: CASSFGGGTEAFF.

The chain is built from TRBV4-1 and TRBJ2-7, with D tentatively TRBD2 (5 bases). Trimming left V 0 bases short and J 0 bases short, with 9 bases between. Looked up from germline, CDR1 is MGHRA and CDR2 is YSYEKL. CDR3 length: 15 residues. The CDR3 loop is CASSQERVNSYEQYF. The CDR3 nucleotides read TGCGCCAGCAGCCAAGAGCGGGTAAACTCCTACGAGCAGTACTTC.

The chain couples TRBV29-1 to TRBJ1-1, with TRBD1 identical over 8 bases. The germline CDR1 and CDR2 sequences are SQVTM and ANQGSEA. J was trimmed by 4 bases and V by 4 bases; bases with no gene match: 11. The CDR3 spans 15 residues. CDR3 amino acids: CSVGGRGPSGTEAFF. The CDR3 region has the DNA TGCAGCGTTGGAGGCAGGGGGCCGTCGGGCACTGAAGCTTTCTTT. The variable domain in full, with the rest retrieved from reference TRBV29-1 and TRBJ1-1, is SAVISQKPSRDICQRGTSLTIQCQVDSQVTMMFWYRQQPGQSLTLIATANQGSEATYESGFVIDKFPISRPNLTFSTLTVSNMSPEDSSIYLCSVGGRGPSGTEAFFGQGTRLTVV.

V usage is TRBV5-4 and J usage is TRBJ2-7; 8 bases are a match to TRBD2. CDR1 and CDR2 (germline): SGHNT, YYREEE (reference sequence). V lost 4 bases and J lost 2; bases outside the gene matches: 8. CDR3 length: 15 amino acids. Here the CDR3 reads CASSTFAGGPYEQYF. The CDR3 DNA is TGTGCCAGCAGCACCTTCGCGGGGGGCCCCTACGAGCAGTACTTC.